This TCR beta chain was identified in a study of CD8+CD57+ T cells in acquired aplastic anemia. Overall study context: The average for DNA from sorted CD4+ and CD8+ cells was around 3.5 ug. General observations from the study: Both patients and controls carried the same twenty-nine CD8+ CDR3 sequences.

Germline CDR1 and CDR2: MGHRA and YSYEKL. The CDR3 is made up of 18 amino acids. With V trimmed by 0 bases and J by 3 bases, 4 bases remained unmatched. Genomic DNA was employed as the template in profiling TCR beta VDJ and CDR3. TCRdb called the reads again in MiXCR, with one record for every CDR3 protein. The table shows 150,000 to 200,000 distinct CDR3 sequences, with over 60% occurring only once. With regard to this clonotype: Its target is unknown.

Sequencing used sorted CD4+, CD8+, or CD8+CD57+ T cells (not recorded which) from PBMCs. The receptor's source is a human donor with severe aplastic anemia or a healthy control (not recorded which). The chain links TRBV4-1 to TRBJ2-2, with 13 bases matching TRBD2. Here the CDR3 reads CASSQDPGLAGDTGELFF. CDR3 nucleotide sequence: TGCGCCAGCAGCCAAGATCCCGGACTAGCGGGGGACACCGGGGAGCTGTTTTTT.